This section outlines one T cell receptor (beta chain) sequence together with its context. As yet, its antigen is unknown. These data belong to a study of cytomegalovirus exposure and HLA in healthy donors. The CDR3 totals 15 residues. J gave up 2 bases and V 5 bases, and 6 bases lay outside the gene matches. The V gene's germline CDR1 is SGHNT and CDR2 YENEEA. The study, taken as a whole, reports: Later work associated 16,951 TCR beta sequences with HLA alleles at 0.05 false discovery rate. By HLA locus, TCR association rates varied in a later analysis, with DRB1 showing the most and HLA-C the fewest.

PCR was performed using 60 Vbeta and 13 Jbeta primers. Only in-frame clones appear in the TCRdb table, and some are missing; sequencing was by immunoSEQ multiplex PCR. Of fewer than 100,000 clones detected, about 80% appear once; the ten largest clones hold around 3.5%. The V gene is TRBV11-3, the J gene TRBJ2-1; 7 bases align to TRBD1. The specimen sequenced was PBMCs. The TCR originated in a man between 40 and 49 years old in good health and CMV-seronegative. The CDR3, as DNA: TGTGCCAGCAGCGCTAGGCAGGGGGCCTACAATGAGCAGTTCTTC. Protein sequence: CASSARQGAYNEQFF.